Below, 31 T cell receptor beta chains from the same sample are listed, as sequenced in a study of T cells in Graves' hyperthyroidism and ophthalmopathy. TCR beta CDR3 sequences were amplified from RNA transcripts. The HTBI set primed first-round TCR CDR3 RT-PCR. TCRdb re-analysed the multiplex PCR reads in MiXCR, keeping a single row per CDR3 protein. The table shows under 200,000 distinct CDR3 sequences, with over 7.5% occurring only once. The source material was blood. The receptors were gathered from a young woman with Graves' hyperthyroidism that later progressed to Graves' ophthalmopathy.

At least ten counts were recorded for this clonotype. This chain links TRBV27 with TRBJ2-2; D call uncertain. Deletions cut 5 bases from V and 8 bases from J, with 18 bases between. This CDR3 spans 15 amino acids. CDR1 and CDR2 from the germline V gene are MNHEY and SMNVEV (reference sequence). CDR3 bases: TGTGCCAGCAGTCCGTCGGGCACCCAACCGGGGGAGCTGTTTTTT. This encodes CASSPSGTQPGELFF.

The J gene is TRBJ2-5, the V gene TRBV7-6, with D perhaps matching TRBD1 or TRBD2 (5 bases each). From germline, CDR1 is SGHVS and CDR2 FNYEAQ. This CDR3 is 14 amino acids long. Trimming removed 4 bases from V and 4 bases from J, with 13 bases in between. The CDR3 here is CASSSPGAGETQYF. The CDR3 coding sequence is TGTGCCAGCAGCTCGCCCGGGGCTGGAGAGACCCAGTACTTC. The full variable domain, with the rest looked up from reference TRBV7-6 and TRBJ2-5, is GAGVSQSPRYKVTKRGQDVALRCDPISGHVSLYWYRQALGQGPEFLTYFNYEAQQDKSGLPNDRFSAERPEGSISTLTIQRTEQRDSAMYRCASSSPGAGETQYFGPGTRLLVL.

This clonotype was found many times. The CDR3 protein is CATGSGSNYGYTF. DNA of the CDR3: TGTGCCACGGGAAGTGGTTCTAACTATGGCTACACCTTC. The chain recombines TRBV28 with TRBJ1-2, with D unresolved. Trimming pared 10 bases from V and 0 bases from J, leaving 12 bases between. CDR3 length: 13 amino acids. Germline V gene lookup returns CDR1 MDHEN and CDR2 SYDVKM.

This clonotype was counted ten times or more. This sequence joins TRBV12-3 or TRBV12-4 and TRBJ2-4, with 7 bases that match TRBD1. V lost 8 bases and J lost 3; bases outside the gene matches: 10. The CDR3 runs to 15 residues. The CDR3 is CASGMTGLLKNIQYF. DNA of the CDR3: TGTGCCAGCGGGATGACAGGGCTCCTCAAAAACATTCAGTACTTC.

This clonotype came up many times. This CDR3 is CAISPATGRVSSGANVLTF. CDR3 coding DNA: TGTGCCATCAGTCCCGCGACGGGCAGGGTGAGCTCTGGGGCCAACGTCCTGACTTTC. J is TRBJ2-6 and V is TRBV10-3, with TRBD1 as a possible D gene (5 bases). Germline CDR1 is ENHRY and CDR2 is SYGVKD. V shed 5 bases and J shed 0 bases, with 20 bases lying between them. CDR3 length: 19 residues.

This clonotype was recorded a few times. DNA of the CDR3: TGCAGTGCAGCGGGACTAGCGGGAGGGTACGAGCAGTACTTC. It codes for CSAAGLAGGYEQYF. V and J are TRBV20-1 and TRBJ2-7; 16 bases fit TRBD2. CDR1 is DFQATT, CDR2 SNEGSKA, per germline (reference sequence). V lost 6 bases and J lost 4; bases outside the gene matches: 3. The CDR3 contains 14 residues.

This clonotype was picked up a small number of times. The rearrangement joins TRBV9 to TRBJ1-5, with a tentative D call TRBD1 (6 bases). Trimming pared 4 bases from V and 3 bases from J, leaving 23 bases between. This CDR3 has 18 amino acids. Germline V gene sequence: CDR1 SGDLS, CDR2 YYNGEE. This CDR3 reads CASSLAGGPPRTNQPQHF. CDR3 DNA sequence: TGTGCCAGCAGCTTGGCGGGGGGGCCCCCCCGAACCAATCAGCCCCAGCATTTT. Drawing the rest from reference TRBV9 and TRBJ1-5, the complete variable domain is DSGVTQTPKHLITATGQRVTLRCSPRSGDLSVYWYQQSLDQGLQFLIQYYNGEERAKGNILERFSAQQFPDLHSELNLSSLELGDSALYFCASSLAGGPPRTNQPQHFGDGTRLSIL.

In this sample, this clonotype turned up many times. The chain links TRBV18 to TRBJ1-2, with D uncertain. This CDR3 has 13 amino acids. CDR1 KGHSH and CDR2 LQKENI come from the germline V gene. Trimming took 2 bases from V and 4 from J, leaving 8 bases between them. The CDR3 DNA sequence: TGTGCCAGCTCACCAGGGCGGAGCTATGGCTACACCTTC. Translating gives CASSPGRSYGYTF. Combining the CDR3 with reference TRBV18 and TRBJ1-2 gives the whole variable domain NAGVMQNPRHLVRRRGQEARLRCSPMKGHSHVYWYRQLPEEGLKFMVYLQKENIIDESGMPKERFSAEFPKEGPSILRIQQVVRGDSAAYFCASSPGRSYGYTFGSGTRLTVV.

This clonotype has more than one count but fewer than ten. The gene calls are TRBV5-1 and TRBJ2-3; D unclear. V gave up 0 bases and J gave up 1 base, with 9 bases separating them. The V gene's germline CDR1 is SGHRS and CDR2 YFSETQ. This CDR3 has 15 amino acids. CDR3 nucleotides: TGCGCCAGCAGCTTGGATATTAGGGGCACAGATACGCAGTATTTT. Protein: CASSLDIRGTDTQYF. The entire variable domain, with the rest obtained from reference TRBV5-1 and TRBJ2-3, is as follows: KAGVTQTPRYLIKTRGQQVTLSCSPISGHRSVSWYQQTPGQGLQFLFEYFSETQRNKGNFPGRFSGRQFSNSRSEMNVSTLELGDSALYLCASSLDIRGTDTQYFGPGTRLTVL.

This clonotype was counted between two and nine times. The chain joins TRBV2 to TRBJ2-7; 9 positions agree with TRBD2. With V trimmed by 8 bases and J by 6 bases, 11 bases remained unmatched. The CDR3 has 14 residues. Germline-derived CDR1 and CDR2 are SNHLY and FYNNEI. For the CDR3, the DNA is TGTGCCAGCGGGGGCGGGGGGGCTGGGTCCGAGCAGTACTTC. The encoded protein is CASGGGGAGSEQYF.

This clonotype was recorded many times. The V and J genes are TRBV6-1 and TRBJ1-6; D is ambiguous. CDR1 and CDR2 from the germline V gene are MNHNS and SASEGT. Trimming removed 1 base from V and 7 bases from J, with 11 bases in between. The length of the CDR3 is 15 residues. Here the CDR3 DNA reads TGTGCCAGCAGTGAAGATCCGGGTAGGAATTCACCCCTCCACTTT. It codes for CASSEDPGRNSPLHF.

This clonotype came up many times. In nucleotides, the CDR3 is TGTGCCAGCAGTTACAAGGCAGGGAATGGCTACACCTTC. It specifies CASSYKAGNGYTF. The rearrangement links TRBV6-6 to TRBJ1-2, with D perhaps matching TRBD1 (5 bases). The germline V and J ends were trimmed by 2 bases and 6 bases, with 10 bases remaining between them. From germline, CDR1 is MNHNY and CDR2 SVGAGI (reference sequence). The CDR3 is made up of 13 amino acids.

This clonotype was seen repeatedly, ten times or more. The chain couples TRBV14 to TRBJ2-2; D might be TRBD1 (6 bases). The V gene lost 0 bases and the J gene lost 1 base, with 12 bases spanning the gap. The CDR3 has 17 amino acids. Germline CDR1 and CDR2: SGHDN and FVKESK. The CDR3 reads CASSQEVGTRNTGELFF. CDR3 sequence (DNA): TGTGCCAGCAGCCAAGAAGTAGGGACAAGGAACACCGGGGAGCTGTTTTTT. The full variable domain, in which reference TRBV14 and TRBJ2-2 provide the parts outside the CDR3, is EAGVTQFPSHSVIEKGQTVTLRCDPISGHDNLYWYRRVMGKEIKFLLHFVKESKQDESGMPNNRFLAERTGGTYSTLKVQPAELEDSGVYFCASSQEVGTRNTGELFFGEGSRLTVL.

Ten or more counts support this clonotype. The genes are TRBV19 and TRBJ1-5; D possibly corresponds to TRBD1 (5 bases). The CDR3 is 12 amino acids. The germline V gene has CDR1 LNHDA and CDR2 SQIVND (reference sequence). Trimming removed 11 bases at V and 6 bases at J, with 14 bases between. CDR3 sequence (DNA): TGTGCCTCATCGAGAAGGGGTCAGCCCCAGCATTTT. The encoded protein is CASSRRGQPQHF.

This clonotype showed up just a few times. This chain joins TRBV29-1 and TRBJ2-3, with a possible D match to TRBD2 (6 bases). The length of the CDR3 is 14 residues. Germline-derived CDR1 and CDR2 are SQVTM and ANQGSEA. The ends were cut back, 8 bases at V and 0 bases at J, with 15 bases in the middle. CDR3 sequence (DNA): TGCAGCATGAGCGGGTCCCGGAGCACAGATACGCAGTATTTT. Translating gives CSMSGSRSTDTQYF.

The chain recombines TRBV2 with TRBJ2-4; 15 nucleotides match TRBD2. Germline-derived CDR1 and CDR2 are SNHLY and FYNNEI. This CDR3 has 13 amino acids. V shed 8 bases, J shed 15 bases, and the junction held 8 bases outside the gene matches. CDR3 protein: CASALGTSGGSYF. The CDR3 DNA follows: TGTGCCAGCGCCTTAGGGACTAGCGGGGGGTCGTACTTC.

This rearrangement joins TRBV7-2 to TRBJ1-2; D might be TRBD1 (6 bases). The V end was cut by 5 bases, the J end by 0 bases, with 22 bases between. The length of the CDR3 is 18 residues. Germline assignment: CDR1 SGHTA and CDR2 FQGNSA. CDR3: CASSAQRGGGRANYGYTF. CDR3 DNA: TGTGCCAGCAGCGCCCAAAGGGGGGGGGGGCGAGCTAACTATGGCTACACCTTC.

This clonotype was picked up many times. CDR3 sequence reads: CASSLSTTGLNEQFF. Here the CDR3 DNA reads TGTGCCAGCAGTTTATCGACGACAGGGCTCAATGAGCAGTTCTTC. The rearrangement links TRBV28 to TRBJ2-1, with 7 bases that match TRBD1. V lost 1 base to trimming and J lost 6 bases; unmatched junction nucleotides: 6. CDR1 MDHEN and CDR2 SYDVKM come from the germline V gene. CDR3 size: 15 residues.

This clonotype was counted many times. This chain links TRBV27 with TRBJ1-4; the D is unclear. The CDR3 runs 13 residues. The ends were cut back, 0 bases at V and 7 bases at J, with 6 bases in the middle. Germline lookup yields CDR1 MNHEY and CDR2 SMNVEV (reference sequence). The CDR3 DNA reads TGTGCCAGCAGTTTATCGAATTCTGAAAAACTGTTTTTT. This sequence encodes CASSLSNSEKLFF.

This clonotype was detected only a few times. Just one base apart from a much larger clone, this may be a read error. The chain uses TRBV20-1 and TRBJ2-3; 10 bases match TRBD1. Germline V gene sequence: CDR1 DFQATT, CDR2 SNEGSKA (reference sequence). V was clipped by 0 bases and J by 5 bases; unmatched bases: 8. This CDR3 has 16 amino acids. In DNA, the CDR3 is TGCAGTGCTAGAGAGATGAGACAGGGGGCTGGAGATACGCAGTATTTT. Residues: CSAREMRQGAGDTQYF.

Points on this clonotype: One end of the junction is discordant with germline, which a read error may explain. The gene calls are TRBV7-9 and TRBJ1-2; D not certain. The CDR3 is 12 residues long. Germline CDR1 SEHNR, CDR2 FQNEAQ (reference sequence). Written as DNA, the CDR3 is TGTACCAGCAGCTATCAGAACTATGGCTACACCTTC. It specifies CTSSYQNYGYTF.

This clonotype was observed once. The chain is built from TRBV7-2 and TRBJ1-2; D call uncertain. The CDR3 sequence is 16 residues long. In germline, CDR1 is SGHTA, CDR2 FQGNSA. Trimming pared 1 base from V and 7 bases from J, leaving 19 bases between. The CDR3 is CASSLVGGRVNGGYTF. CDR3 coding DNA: TGTGCCAGCAGCTTAGTTGGAGGGAGGGTTAATGGTGGCTACACCTTC.

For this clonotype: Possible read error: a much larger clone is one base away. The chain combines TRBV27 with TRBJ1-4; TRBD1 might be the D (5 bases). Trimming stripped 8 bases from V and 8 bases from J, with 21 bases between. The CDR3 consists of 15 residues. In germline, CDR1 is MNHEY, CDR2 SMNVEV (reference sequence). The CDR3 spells CASGSGAGISEKLFF. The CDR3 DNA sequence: TGTGCCAGCGGAAGTGGGGCAGGGATTTCGGAAAAACTGTTTTTT.

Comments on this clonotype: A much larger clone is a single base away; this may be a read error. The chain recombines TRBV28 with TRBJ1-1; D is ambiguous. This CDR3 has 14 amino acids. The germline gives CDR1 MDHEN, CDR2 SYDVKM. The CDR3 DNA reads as TGTGCCAGCAGTTTTCACACGCTGAACACTGGAGCTTTCTTT. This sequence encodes CASSFHTLNTGAFF.

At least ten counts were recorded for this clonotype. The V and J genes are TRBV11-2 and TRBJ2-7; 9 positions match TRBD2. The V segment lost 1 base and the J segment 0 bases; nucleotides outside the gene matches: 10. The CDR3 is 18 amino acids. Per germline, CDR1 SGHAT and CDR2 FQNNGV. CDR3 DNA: TGTGCCAGCAGCTTAGTGTTGGTAGCGGGAGATAGCTCCTACGAGCAGTACTTC. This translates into CASSLVLVAGDSSYEQYF. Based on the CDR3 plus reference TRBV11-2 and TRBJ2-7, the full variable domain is EAGVAQSPRYKIIEKRQSVAFWCNPISGHATLYWYQQILGQGPKLLIQFQNNGVVDDSQLPKDRFSAERLKGVDSTLKIQPAKLEDSAVYLCASSLVLVAGDSSYEQYFGPGTRLTVT.

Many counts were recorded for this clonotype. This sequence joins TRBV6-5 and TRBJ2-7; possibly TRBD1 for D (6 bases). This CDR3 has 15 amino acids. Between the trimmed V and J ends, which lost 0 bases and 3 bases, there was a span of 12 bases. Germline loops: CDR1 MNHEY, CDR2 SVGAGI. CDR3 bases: TGTGCCAGCAGTTACTCTGGACAGACCCGCTACGAGCAGTACTTC. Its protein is CASSYSGQTRYEQYF.

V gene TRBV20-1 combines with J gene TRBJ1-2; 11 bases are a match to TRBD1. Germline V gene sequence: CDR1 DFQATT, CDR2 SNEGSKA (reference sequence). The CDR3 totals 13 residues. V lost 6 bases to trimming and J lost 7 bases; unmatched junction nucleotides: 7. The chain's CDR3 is CSAPGQGAFGYTF. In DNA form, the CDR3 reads TGCAGTGCCCCCGGACAGGGGGCTTTTGGCTACACCTTC.

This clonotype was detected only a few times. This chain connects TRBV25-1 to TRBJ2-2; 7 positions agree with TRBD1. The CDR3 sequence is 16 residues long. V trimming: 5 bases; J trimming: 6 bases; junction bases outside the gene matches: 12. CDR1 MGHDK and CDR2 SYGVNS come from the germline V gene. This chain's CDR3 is CASSPSLGQGAGELFF. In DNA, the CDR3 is TGTGCCAGCAGTCCTTCGTTGGGGCAGGGGGCCGGGGAGCTGTTTTTT.

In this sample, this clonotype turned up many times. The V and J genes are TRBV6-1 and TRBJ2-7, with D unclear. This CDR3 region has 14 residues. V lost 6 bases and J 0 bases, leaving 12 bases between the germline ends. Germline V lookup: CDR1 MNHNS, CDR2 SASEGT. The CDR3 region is CASRLEAYSYEQYF. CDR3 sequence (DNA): TGTGCCAGCAGGCTAGAAGCTTACTCCTACGAGCAGTACTTC.

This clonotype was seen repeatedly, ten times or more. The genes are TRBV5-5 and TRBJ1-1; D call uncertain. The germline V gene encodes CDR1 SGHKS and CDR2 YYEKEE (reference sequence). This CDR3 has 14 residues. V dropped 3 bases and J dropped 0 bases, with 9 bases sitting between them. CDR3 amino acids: CASSSMRVNTEAFF. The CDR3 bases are TGTGCCAGCAGCTCCATGCGGGTGAACACTGAAGCTTTCTTT.

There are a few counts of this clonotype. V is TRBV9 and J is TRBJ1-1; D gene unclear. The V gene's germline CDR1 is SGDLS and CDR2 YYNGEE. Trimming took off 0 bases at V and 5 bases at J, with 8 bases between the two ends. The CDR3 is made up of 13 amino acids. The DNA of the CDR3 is TGTGCCAGCAGCGTAGAATGGCGGACTGAAGCTTTCTTT. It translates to CASSVEWRTEAFF.